This TCR beta chain was sequenced in a study of patients and donors after allogeneic stem cell transplantation (dated by TCRdb to about 2020). This clonotype has more than one count but fewer than ten. No cognate antigen has been identified for it. Nothing much larger sits one base from this clone, and base qualities are not available. Library method: RT-PCR. This sample was sequenced with a NextSeq 550. TCRdb itself trimmed the public reads at Q25 with fastp, ran MiXCR and retained productive beta chains. Rows with one shared CDR3 protein collapse into an entry with the most common genes and DNA. A total of some 960,000 distinct CDR3 sequences appear in this sample, roughly 18% of them only once. 6% of the sample belongs to the ten largest clones. The V end gives up 6 bases and the J end 0 bases, leaving 0 bases in the junction not matched to a gene. From a lookup of the germline V gene, CDR1 and CDR2 are ENHRY and SYGVKD. The CDR3 runs 15 amino acids, cysteine and phenylalanine included. The retained sequence is limited to the CDR3, 45 bases, with the frame set at the first base.

The clonotype originates from a human donor who was either an allogeneic HSCT recipient or a stem cell or donor lymphocyte infusion donor (not recorded which). It is not recorded whose cells these are; they may come from a transplant donor. The chain is encoded by TRBV10-3 joined to TRBJ2-2, with 11 middle bases fitting TRBD2. Sample: blood, either unsorted or a sorted T cell fraction (not recorded which). For the CDR3, the sequence is CAIRTSGANTGELFF. The DNA sequence is TGTGCCATCAGGACTAGCGGGGCGAACACCGGGGAGCTGTTTTTT.